The 18 T cell receptor beta chains below all came from one sample that was sequenced in a study of T cell changes during pregnancy in multiple sclerosis. Libraries were prepared by immunoSEQ multiplex PCR; TCRdb keeps only in-frame clonotypes and omits some of them. The sample consists of around 34,000 clones, 75% to 90% of them appearing once. Here the sequenced sample was CD8+ T cells from peripheral blood mononuclear cells, taken after pregnancy. These receptors originate from a female donor with multiple sclerosis, enrolled in a pregnancy study.

V gene TRBV7-9 combines with J gene TRBJ1-1; the D is unclear. Trimming cost V 4 bases and J 1 base, with 4 bases left between them. Germline V gene lookup returns CDR1 SEHNR and CDR2 FQNEAQ (reference sequence). This CDR3 is 12 amino acids long. The chain's CDR3 is CASSSENTEAFF. The DNA of the CDR3 is TGTGCCAGCAGCTCAGAGAACACTGAAGCTTTCTTT.

This clone was seen a single time. CDR3 residues: CASSTGGASTEAFF. CDR3 nucleotide sequence: TGTGCCAGCAGTACCGGGGGGGCGTCTACTGAAGCTTTCTTT. The V gene is TRBV2, the J gene TRBJ1-1, with D possibly TRBD1 on 6 matching bases. CDR3 size: 14 residues. With 5 bases removed from V and 5 bases from J, the gap between germline ends came to 15 bases. Looked up from germline, CDR1 is SNHLY and CDR2 is FYNNEI.

This sequence joins TRBV7-3 and TRBJ2-7; D perhaps matches TRBD2 (6 bases). V was pared by 4 bases and J by 6 bases, with 13 bases between. This CDR3 has 13 amino acids. Germline assignment: CDR1 SGHTA and CDR2 FQGTGA. The CDR3 DNA reads as TGTGCCAGCAGCTCCCTTGGTAGCGGCGAGCAGTACTTC. Translation: CASSSLGSGEQYF.

This clone was seen once. The chain uses TRBV11-2 and TRBJ1-3; possible D gene TRBD1, 5 bases. Trimming removed 5 bases at V and 3 bases at J, with 14 bases between. CDR1 is SGHAT, CDR2 FQNNGV, per germline. There are 15 residues in the CDR3. The CDR3 nucleotides read TGTGCCAGCAGCCCAGGGTGGGGTGATGGAAACACCATATATTTT. Amino acids: CASSPGWGDGNTIYF.

The V gene is TRBV2, the J gene TRBJ2-3; TRBD2 aligns across 12 bases. The CDR3 consists of 17 residues. The trim removed 2 bases at V and 4 bases at J, leaving 7 bases unmatched. In germline, CDR1 is SNHLY, CDR2 FYNNEI. In DNA, the CDR3 is TGTGCCAGCAGTGAACTAGCGGGGGGGGCCGGCGCAGATACGCAGTATTTT. The encoded protein is CASSELAGGAGADTQYF.

There are a few counts of this clone. The J gene is TRBJ1-5, the V gene TRBV6-5, with D unclear. Trimming stripped 5 bases from V and 0 bases from J, with 5 bases between. Germline V gives CDR1 MNHEY, CDR2 SVGAGI. The CDR3 consists of 13 residues. The CDR3 sequence is CASSTYSNQPQHF. For the CDR3, the DNA is TGTGCCAGCAGTACCTATAGCAATCAGCCCCAGCATTTT.

In this sample, this clone turned up once. The genes are TRBV5-5 and TRBJ2-7, with 9 nucleotides matching TRBD1. V lost 4 bases to trimming and J lost 2 bases; unmatched junction nucleotides: 13. Germline V gene sequence: CDR1 SGHKS, CDR2 YYEKEE (reference sequence). The CDR3 has 17 residues. The CDR3 loop reads CASSPPTGQGNAYEQYF. CDR3 in DNA: TGTGCCAGCAGCCCTCCAACCGGACAGGGGAATGCCTACGAGCAGTACTTC.

The chain joins TRBV6-5 to TRBJ2-1, with unresolved D. In germline, CDR1 is MNHEY, CDR2 SVGAGI. The CDR3 is 15 residues long. V gave up 5 bases and J gave up 2 bases, with 13 bases separating them. The CDR3 is CASSPAETAYNEQFF. CDR3 DNA: TGTGCCAGCAGTCCCGCGGAGACCGCCTACAATGAGCAGTTCTTC.

The chain uses TRBV11-3 and TRBJ1-1; tentative D call: TRBD1 (6 bases). Germline values: CDR1 SGHNT, CDR2 YENEEA. V was cut by 0 bases and J by 4 bases, with 12 bases left in between. The CDR3 runs 15 residues. The CDR3 loop reads CASSLDSGAATEAFF. CDR3 DNA sequence: TGTGCCAGCAGCTTAGATTCAGGGGCGGCCACTGAAGCTTTCTTT.

CDR3 in amino acids: CASSQDRGPQHF. In DNA, the CDR3 is TGTGCCAGCAGCCAAGATAGGGGTCCCCAGCATTTT. The chain couples TRBV4-2 to TRBJ1-5; the D gene is possibly TRBD1 (5 bases). V dropped 0 bases and J dropped 10 bases, with 7 bases sitting between them. CDR3 length: 12 residues. CDR1 and CDR2 (germline): LGHNA, YNFKEQ.

This clone was observed once. This chain uses TRBV11-2 with TRBJ1-6, with 7 bases matching TRBD1. This CDR3 comprises 18 residues. V lost 4 bases and J lost 5; bases outside the gene matches: 14. In germline, CDR1 is SGHAT, CDR2 FQNNGV. The CDR3 DNA follows: TGTGCCAGCAGCTCCTGGCGAAAGACAGGGTACAATAATTCACCCCTCCACTTT. This codes for CASSSWRKTGYNNSPLHF.

The chain has TRBV5-5 and TRBJ2-7; D unresolved. The germline V gene encodes CDR1 SGHKS and CDR2 YYEKEE (reference sequence). The V gene lost 2 bases and the J gene lost 5 bases, with 8 bases spanning the gap. The CDR3 is 12 amino acids. This CDR3 is CASSFRVDEQYF. CDR3 nucleotides: TGTGCCAGCAGCTTCCGGGTGGACGAGCAGTACTTC.

The J gene is TRBJ2-1, the V gene TRBV25-1; D not resolved. Germline V gene data show CDR1 as MGHDK and CDR2 as SYGVNS. The V end was cut by 8 bases, the J end by 8 bases, with 7 bases between. The CDR3 length is 10 residues. CDR3 loop: CASRGYEQFF. In DNA, the CDR3 is TGTGCCAGCCGAGGATATGAGCAGTTCTTC.

This clone occurred once. The rearrangement links TRBV6-4 to TRBJ2-3, with D tentatively TRBD1 (8 bases). The germline CDR1 and CDR2 sequences are MRHNA and SNTAGT. V was clipped by 6 bases and J by 6 bases, with 16 bases between them. The CDR3 extends over 14 amino acids. CDR3 in amino acids: CASSDGQGGDTQYF. Written as DNA, the CDR3 is TGTGCCAGCAGCGATGGACAGGGAGGGGATACGCAGTATTTT.

The chain recombines TRBV7-2 with TRBJ2-5, with a tentative D call TRBD2 (7 bases). Germline CDR1 SGHTA, CDR2 FQGNSA. This CDR3 is 15 amino acids long. V was trimmed by 3 bases and J by 4 bases, leaving 15 bases between them. CDR3 nucleotide sequence: TGTGCCAGCAGCTTGGGGGGCGGGGGAGGAGAGACCCAGTACTTC. This encodes CASSLGGGGGETQYF.

The chain joins TRBV14 to TRBJ1-2; no definite D call. V dropped 0 bases and J dropped 4 bases, with 12 bases sitting between them. CDR3 size: 15 residues. Germline values: CDR1 SGHDN, CDR2 FVKESK. The CDR3 DNA follows: TGTGCCAGCAGCCAAGATTTGAAGAGCTTCTATGGCTACACCTTC. It codes for CASSQDLKSFYGYTF.

The chain combines TRBV5-6 with TRBJ2-7; TRBD1 matches at 10 bases. Germline V lookup: CDR1 SGHDT, CDR2 YYEEEE. The CDR3 consists of 17 residues. J lost 4 bases, V lost 2 bases, and 12 bases had no gene match. The CDR3: CASSFGTGAYTLYEQYF. The CDR3 DNA reads TGTGCCAGCAGCTTCGGGACAGGGGCATATACCTTATACGAGCAGTACTTC.

The chain is built from TRBV27 and TRBJ2-7; a possible D gene is TRBD1 (5 bases). The CDR3 has 13 residues. With 3 bases removed from V and 4 bases from J, the gap between germline ends came to 10 bases. Germline V CDR1 and CDR2: MNHEY, SMNVEV (reference sequence). The CDR3 DNA reads TGTGCCAGCAGTTTGCAGGGAACTTACGAGCAGTACTTC. It is translated as CASSLQGTYEQYF.